The source of this T cell receptor beta chain is a study of breast tumors, draining lymph nodes, adjacent tissues. Study-level points and caveats: Data fit most tumor T cells coming from lymph node, expanding in tumor. Compared with basal-like, luminal-like tumors shared significantly more repertoire with nontumor tissue. Tumors had less TCR diversity than lymph nodes, more than nontumor tissue. The lymph node origin of tumor T cells was framed as consistent with a hypothesis, not demonstrated.

Samples came from axillary lymph nodes draining the breast cancer. TCRdb recomputed calls from the multiplex PCR reads with MiXCR, one row per CDR3 protein. The profile shows about 130,000 distinct CDR3 sequences, about 20% of them singletons. CDR1 MGHRA and CDR2 YSYEKL come from the germline V gene. CDR3 length: 16 amino acids. With 0 bases clipped from V and 4 bases from J, the junction kept 4 bases outside the gene matches. This clonotype was found a few times. Its specificity is unknown. Sequenced sample: axillary lymph node tissue. The chain links TRBV4-1 to TRBJ2-5; 11 bases fit TRBD2. This TCR derives from a female donor with breast cancer. Some clones in this sample may be carry-over from other donors' samples. The CDR3 loop is CASSQEVLAGAETQYF. In nucleotides, the CDR3 is TGCGCCAGCAGCCAAGAAGTACTAGCGGGAGCAGAGACCCAGTACTTC.